This T cell receptor beta chain was profiled in a study of OX40 agonist ivuxolimab in advanced cancers. Overall study findings and caveats: Still undetermined is the antigen specificity of the expanded peripheral T cells.

The assay was immunoSEQ multiplex PCR, and TCRdb's table has in-frame clones only and misses some. The sample contains roughly 80,000 clones, over 65% of which appear only once. Regarding this clone: Its antigen is unidentified.

The trim removed 3 bases at V and 1 base at J, leaving 7 bases unmatched. The CDR3 runs 17 residues. CDR1 is SGHNT, CDR2 YYREEE, per germline (reference sequence). The chain joins TRBV5-4 to TRBJ2-6; 7 nucleotides match TRBD1. Here the sequenced sample was CD4+ or CD8+ T cells sorted from blood, taken in a trial of the OX40 agonist ivuxolimab. The receptor was derived from an adult with an advanced solid tumor such as melanoma, head and neck, liver or kidney cancer. CDR3 DNA: TGTGCCAGCAGCTCGGCAAAACAGGGGTCTGGGGCCAACGTCCTGACTTTC. It yields the protein CASSSAKQGSGANVLTF. Filled out from reference TRBV5-4 and TRBJ2-6, the complete variable domain reads ETGVTQSPTHLIKTRGQQVTLRCSSQSGHNTVSWYQQALGQGPQFIFQYYREEENGRGNFPPRFSGLQFPNYSSELNVNALELDDSALYLCASSSAKQGSGANVLTFGAGSRLTVL.